This T cell receptor (beta chain) was captured in a study of regulatory T cells in long-lasting Graves disease. Time point here: newly diagnosed GD, antithyroid drugs for less than 3 months. Construction of the TCR library relied on RNA isolated from PBMCs. Both iRepertoire HTBI primers and Arm-PCR of CDR3 regions were used to build the TCR beta libraries. Each CDR3 protein is one row after TCRdb ran MiXCR on the multiplex PCR reads. The sample holds 320,000 or so distinct CDR3 sequences, 15% to 20% seen once. The germline CDR1 and CDR2 sequences are SGHVS and FNYEAQ. This CDR3 comprises 16 residues. The germline V and J ends were trimmed by 1 base and 2 bases, with 14 bases remaining between them.

Material: peripheral blood mononuclear cells (PBMCs), obtained at new diagnosis, from a patient treated with antithyroid drugs. The J gene is TRBJ2-5, the V gene TRBV7-6; a weak D match, TRBD1 (5 bases). This TCR came from a female donor with Graves disease. The CDR3 DNA reads TGTGCCAGCAGCTTAGGCGCAGGGATGGGACAAGAGACCCAGTACTTC. It codes for CASSLGAGMGQETQYF. Drawing the rest from reference TRBV7-6 and TRBJ2-5, the complete variable domain is GAGVSQSPRYKVTKRGQDVALRCDPISGHVSLYWYRQALGQGPEFLTYFNYEAQQDKSGLPNDRFSAERPEGSISTLTIQRTEQRDSAMYRCASSLGAGMGQETQYFGPGTRLLVL.